One T cell receptor (beta chain) is described in this entry. V was clipped by 6 bases and J by 2 bases; unmatched bases: 2. The CDR3 runs 13 residues. Germline CDR1 MDHEN, CDR2 SYDVKM. The sample originates from a study of Ad26.COV2.S vaccination and SARS-CoV-2 variants. Treatment meaning: roughly 20 received Ad26.COV2.S at low or high dose, single or two shots; roughly five received placebo; per-sample allocation not given. Specimen acquisition occurred on day 63 following the initial vaccine or placebo injection. Sequencing was performed with immunoSEQ multiplex PCR; in TCRdb, only in-frame clones are kept and a portion is missing. The sample holds roughly 420,000 clones, about 88% seen once.

V and J are TRBV28 and TRBJ1-2, with 8 bases lining up with TRBD1. The clonotype was recovered from a person aged 18-65 years who received the Ad26.COV2.S COVID-19 vaccine or a placebo. This specimen was peripheral blood, taken in a trial of Ad26.COV2.S vaccine versus placebo. CDR3 amino acids: CASSAGGNYGYTF. The CDR3 DNA sequence: TGTGCCAGCAGCGCAGGGGGCAACTATGGCTACACCTTC.